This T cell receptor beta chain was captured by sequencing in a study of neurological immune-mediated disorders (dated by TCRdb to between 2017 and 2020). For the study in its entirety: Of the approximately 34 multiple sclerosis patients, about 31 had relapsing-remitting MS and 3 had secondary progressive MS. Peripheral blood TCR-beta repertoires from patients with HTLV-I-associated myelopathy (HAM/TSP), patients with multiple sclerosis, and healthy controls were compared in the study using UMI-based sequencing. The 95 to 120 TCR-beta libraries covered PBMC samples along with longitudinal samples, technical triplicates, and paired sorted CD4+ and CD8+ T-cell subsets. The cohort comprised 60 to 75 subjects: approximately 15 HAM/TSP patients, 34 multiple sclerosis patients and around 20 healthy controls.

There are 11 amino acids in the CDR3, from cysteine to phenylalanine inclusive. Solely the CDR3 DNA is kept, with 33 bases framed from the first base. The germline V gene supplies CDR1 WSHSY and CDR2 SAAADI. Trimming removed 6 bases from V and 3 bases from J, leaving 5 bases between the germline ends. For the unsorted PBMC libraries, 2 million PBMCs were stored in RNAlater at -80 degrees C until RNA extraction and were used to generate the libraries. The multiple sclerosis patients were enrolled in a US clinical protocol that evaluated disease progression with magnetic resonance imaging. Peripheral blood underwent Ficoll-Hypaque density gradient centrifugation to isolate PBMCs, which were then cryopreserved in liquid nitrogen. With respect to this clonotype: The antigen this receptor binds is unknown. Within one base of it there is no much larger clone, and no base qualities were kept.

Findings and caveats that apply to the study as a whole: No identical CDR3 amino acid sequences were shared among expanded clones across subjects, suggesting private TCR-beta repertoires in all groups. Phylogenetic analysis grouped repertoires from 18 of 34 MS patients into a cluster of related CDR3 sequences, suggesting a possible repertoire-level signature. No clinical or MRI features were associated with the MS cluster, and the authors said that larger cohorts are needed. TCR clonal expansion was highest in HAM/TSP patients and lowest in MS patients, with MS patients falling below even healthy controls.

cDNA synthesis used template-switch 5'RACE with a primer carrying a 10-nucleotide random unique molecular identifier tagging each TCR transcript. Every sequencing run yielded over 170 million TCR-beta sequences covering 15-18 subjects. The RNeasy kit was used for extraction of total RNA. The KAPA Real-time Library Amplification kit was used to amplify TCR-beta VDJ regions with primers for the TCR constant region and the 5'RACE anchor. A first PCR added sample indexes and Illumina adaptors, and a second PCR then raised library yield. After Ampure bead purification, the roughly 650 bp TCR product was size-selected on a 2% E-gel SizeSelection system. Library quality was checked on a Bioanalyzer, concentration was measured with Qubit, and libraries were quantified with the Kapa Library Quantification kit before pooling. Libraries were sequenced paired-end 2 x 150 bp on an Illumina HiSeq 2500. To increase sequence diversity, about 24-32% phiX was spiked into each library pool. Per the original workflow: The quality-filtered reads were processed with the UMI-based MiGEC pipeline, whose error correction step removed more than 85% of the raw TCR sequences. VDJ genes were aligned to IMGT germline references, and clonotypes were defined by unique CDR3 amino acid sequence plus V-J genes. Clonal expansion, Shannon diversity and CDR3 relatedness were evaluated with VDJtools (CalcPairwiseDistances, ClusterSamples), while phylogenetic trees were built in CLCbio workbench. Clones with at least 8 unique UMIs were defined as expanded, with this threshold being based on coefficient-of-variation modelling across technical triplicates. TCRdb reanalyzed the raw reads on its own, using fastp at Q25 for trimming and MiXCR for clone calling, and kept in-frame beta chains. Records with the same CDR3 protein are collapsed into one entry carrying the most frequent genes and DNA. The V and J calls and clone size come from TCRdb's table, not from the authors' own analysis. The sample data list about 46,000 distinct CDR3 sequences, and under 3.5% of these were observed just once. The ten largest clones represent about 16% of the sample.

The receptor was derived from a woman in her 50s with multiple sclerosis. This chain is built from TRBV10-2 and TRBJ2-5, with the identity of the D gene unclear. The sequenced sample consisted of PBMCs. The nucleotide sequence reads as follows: TGCGCCAGCAGCCTGAAAGAGACCCAGTACTTC. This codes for CASSLKETQYF.